These 25 T cell receptor beta chains share one sample of origin, sequenced in a study of early T cells in non-severe SARS-CoV-2 infection. TCRdb fed the 5' RACE reads into MiXCR, producing one record per CDR3 protein. The data contain about 79,000 distinct CDR3 sequences, roughly 13% of them seen just once; the ten biggest clones take up about 6.1%. Material: whole blood. These receptors all stem from an adult who was a healthcare worker with PCR-confirmed SARS-CoV-2 infection or an uninfected control (not recorded which).

Only a few counts were recorded for this clonotype. The chain joins TRBV14 to TRBJ2-1; tentatively, D is TRBD1 (6 bases). Germline V gives CDR1 SGHDN, CDR2 FVKESK. This CDR3 contains 13 residues. V was clipped by 5 bases and J by 6 bases, with 11 bases between them. The CDR3 sequence is CASSSQGLNEQFF. Written as DNA, the CDR3 is TGTGCCAGCAGCTCACAGGGTCTCAATGAGCAGTTCTTC.

This clonotype was recorded a few times. This chain joins TRBV7-9 and TRBJ2-5; 8 bases line up with TRBD1. Germline assignment: CDR1 SEHNR and CDR2 FQNEAQ (reference sequence). After removal of 5 bases from V and 4 bases from J, the junction contained 6 bases not matched to a gene. This CDR3 region has 14 residues. The CDR3 spells CASSNGQGLETQYF. The CDR3, as DNA: TGTGCCAGCAGCAACGGACAGGGTTTAGAGACCCAGTACTTC.

The CDR3 nucleotides are TGTGCCAGCAGCGCGACTAGCGGGAGAGCAATGAAGCAGTTCTTC. Protein product: CASSATSGRAMKQFF. The gene calls are TRBV9 and TRBJ2-1; 12 nucleotides line up with TRBD2. The trim removed 3 bases at V and 11 bases at J, leaving 9 bases unmatched. In germline, CDR1 is SGDLS, CDR2 YYNGEE. There are 15 residues in the CDR3.

The chain recombines TRBV29-1 with TRBJ1-4; 9 nucleotides line up with TRBD1. Germline values: CDR1 SQVTM, CDR2 ANQGSEA. The CDR3 length is 14 residues. The junction had 10 bases not matched to a gene; V was cut back by 6 bases and J by 8 bases. The CDR3 loop reads CSVRRDRVGEKLFF. The CDR3 nucleotides are TGCAGCGTCAGACGGGACAGGGTAGGAGAAAAACTGTTTTTT.

A few counts support this clonotype. The chain recombines TRBV7-9 with TRBJ1-3; D gene unclear. Germline CDR1 is SEHNR and CDR2 is FQNEAQ (reference sequence). The germline V and J ends were trimmed by 1 base and 0 bases, with 7 bases remaining between them. This CDR3 has 15 amino acids. CDR3 sequence: CASSLDGNSGNTIYF. CDR3 nucleotides: TGTGCCAGCAGCTTAGACGGCAACTCTGGAAACACCATATATTTT.

Ten or more counts support this clonotype. The V call is TRBV29-1, the J call TRBJ2-3; D is possibly TRBD1 (6 bases). Looked up from germline, CDR1 is SQVTM and CDR2 is ANQGSEA. The CDR3 extends over 12 amino acids. Trimming removed 5 bases at V and 3 bases at J, with 9 bases between. CDR3 DNA: TGCAGCGTTACCAGGGGTACAGATACGCAGTATTTT. This encodes CSVTRGTDTQYF.

A few counts support this clonotype. V gene TRBV29-1 combines with J gene TRBJ2-1; possible D gene TRBD1, 5 bases. V was cut by 0 bases and J by 9 bases, with 9 bases left in between. Germline CDR1 SQVTM, CDR2 ANQGSEA. The CDR3 runs to 12 residues. The CDR3 region is CSVEDRGFEQFF. CDR3 coding DNA: TGCAGCGTTGAAGATAGGGGTTTTGAGCAGTTCTTC.

This clonotype was counted at least ten times. The chain employs TRBV7-9 and TRBJ2-1; 9 nucleotides match TRBD2. This CDR3 contains 15 residues. V gave up 4 bases and J gave up 9 bases; unmatched junction bases: 10. Germline V CDR1 and CDR2: SEHNR, FQNEAQ (reference sequence). CDR3 protein: CASSSSGTSLSEQFF. CDR3 DNA sequence: TGTGCCAGCAGCTCCTCCGGGACTAGCTTAAGTGAGCAGTTCTTC.

This clonotype has a handful of counts. The rearrangement links TRBV2 to TRBJ2-7; D is undetermined. Germline V lookup: CDR1 SNHLY, CDR2 FYNNEI. The CDR3 runs to 12 residues. Between the trimmed V and J ends, which lost 7 bases and 6 bases, there was a span of 13 bases. CDR3 DNA sequence: TGTGCCAGCAACGTACCCCCGAGCGAGCAGTACTTC. It is translated as CASNVPPSEQYF.

This clonotype has just a few counts. J is TRBJ1-2 and V is TRBV12-3 or TRBV12-4; D unclear. Trimming left V 3 bases short and J 0 bases short, with 8 bases between. This CDR3 contains 14 residues. Here the CDR3 reads CASSLRHSNYGYTF. CDR3 nucleotide sequence: TGTGCCAGCAGTTTGCGCCACTCTAACTATGGCTACACCTTC.

This clonotype occurred a few times. The CDR3 loop is CASSQRYSNQPQHF. Written as DNA, the CDR3 is TGTGCCAGCAGCCAAAGGTATAGCAATCAGCCCCAGCATTTT. The V and J genes are TRBV3-1 and TRBJ1-5, with D uncertain. The germline CDR1 and CDR2 sequences are LGHDT and YNNKEL (reference sequence). This CDR3 contains 14 residues. V shed 2 bases and J shed 0 bases, with 5 bases lying between them.

The rearrangement uses TRBV5-1 and TRBJ1-1; tentative D call: TRBD1 (5 bases). The CDR3 has 15 residues. The germline gives CDR1 SGHRS, CDR2 YFSETQ. The V end was cut by 3 bases, the J end by 6 bases, with 18 bases between. The CDR3 loop is CASSWQGGGFAEAFF. The CDR3 coding sequence is TGCGCCAGCAGCTGGCAGGGTGGTGGTTTCGCTGAAGCTTTCTTT.

The rearrangement joins TRBV2 to TRBJ1-1; D is perhaps TRBD1 (5 bases). This CDR3 contains 15 residues. V dropped 6 bases and J dropped 5 bases, with 19 bases sitting between them. Germline V gene lookup returns CDR1 SNHLY and CDR2 FYNNEI. CDR3 nucleotides: TGTGCCAGCAGAGGGACTCGGACAACAGTAACTGAAGCTTTCTTT. This codes for CASRGTRTTVTEAFF.

The chain links TRBV6-6 to TRBJ2-2; TRBD1 matches at 8 bases. Germline values: CDR1 MNHNY, CDR2 SVGAGI (reference sequence). The CDR3 runs 15 residues. The V segment lost 2 bases and the J segment 7 bases; nucleotides outside the gene matches: 6. The CDR3 bases are TGTGCCAGCAGTTACAGACAGGGGTCATACGGGGAGCTGTTTTTT. Encoded protein: CASSYRQGSYGELFF.

This clonotype was counted between two and nine times. The rearrangement uses TRBV20-1 and TRBJ1-3, with D hard to call. Germline V gene lookup returns CDR1 DFQATT and CDR2 SNEGSKA (reference sequence). The CDR3 sequence is 14 residues long. Trimming stripped 6 bases from V and 0 bases from J, with 12 bases between. CDR3 nucleotide sequence: TGCAGTGCCTTCTCCCAAGTCTCTGGAAACACCATATATTTT. Translating gives CSAFSQVSGNTIYF.

CDR3 amino acids: CASSLDPLTGTFSGNTIYF. DNA of the CDR3: TGTGCCAGCAGCTTGGACCCCCTTACAGGGACTTTCTCTGGAAACACCATATATTTT. The chain is built from TRBV5-4 and TRBJ1-3, with D possibly TRBD1 on 6 matching bases. In germline, CDR1 is SGHNT, CDR2 YYREEE (reference sequence). This CDR3 has 19 amino acids. Trimming removed 0 bases from V and 0 bases from J, with 19 bases in between. Combining the CDR3 with reference TRBV5-4 and TRBJ1-3 gives the whole variable domain ETGVTQSPTHLIKTRGQQVTLRCSSQSGHNTVSWYQQALGQGPQFIFQYYREEENGRGNFPPRFSGLQFPNYSSELNVNALELDDSALYLCASSLDPLTGTFSGNTIYFGEGSWLTVV.

Turning to this clonotype: Being one base from a much bigger clone, this may be a read error. V gene TRBV7-3 combines with J gene TRBJ1-2; a weak D match, TRBD1 (5 bases). The CDR3 spans 14 residues. V lost 5 bases and J lost 4, with 14 bases in between. Germline lookup yields CDR1 SGHTA and CDR2 FQGTGA. The CDR3 region is CASSLTARGYGYTF. The DNA for the CDR3 is TGTGCCAGCAGCCTCACGGCAAGGGGCTATGGCTACACCTTC.

This clonotype was seen only a few times. V gene TRBV3-1 combines with J gene TRBJ2-5, with 8 bases fitting TRBD2. CDR3 size: 15 residues. V lost 4 bases to trimming and J lost 3 bases; unmatched junction nucleotides: 7. CDR1 is LGHDT, CDR2 YNNKEL, per germline (reference sequence). For the CDR3, the DNA is TGTGCCAGCAGCCCGTCCCCGGGGGGGGAAGAGACCCAGTACTTC. It is translated as CASSPSPGGEETQYF.

CDR3 DNA sequence: TGTGCCAGCAGCTTCTCGACAGGCCCCTATGGCTACACCTTC. Translating gives CASSFSTGPYGYTF. The V call is TRBV7-9, the J call TRBJ1-2, with a tentative D call TRBD1 (6 bases). From germline, CDR1 is SEHNR and CDR2 FQNEAQ (reference sequence). The CDR3 contains 14 residues. The germline V and J ends were trimmed by 3 bases and 4 bases, with 12 bases remaining between them.

The chain is built from TRBV20-1 and TRBJ2-1, with D uncertain. The CDR3 has 14 residues. From germline, CDR1 is DFQATT and CDR2 SNEGSKA (reference sequence). Trimming shortened V by 0 bases and J by 9 bases, and 15 bases separated the two germline ends. The CDR3 DNA reads TGCAGTGCTAGAGAAACGGCCTGGCCTGGTGAGCAGTTCTTC. This gives the protein CSARETAWPGEQFF.

The V call is TRBV14, the J call TRBJ2-7; TRBD2 agrees at 10 bases. The germline CDR1 and CDR2 sequences are SGHDN and FVKESK. The CDR3 totals 16 residues. Losses at the gene ends were 0 bases for V and 3 bases for J; bases not matched to a gene: 5. CDR3 loop: CASSQDSGGPRYEQYF. The CDR3 nucleotides read TGTGCCAGCAGCCAAGATAGCGGGGGGCCTCGCTACGAGCAGTACTTC.

V is TRBV9 and J is TRBJ2-3, with no clear D. The germline CDR1 and CDR2 sequences are SGDLS and YYNGEE. CDR3 size: 12 residues. Trimming removed 3 bases at V and 4 bases at J, with 6 bases between. The CDR3 nucleotides read TGTGCCAGCAGCGCCCGGTCAGATACGCAGTATTTT. The encoded protein is CASSARSDTQYF.

The genes are TRBV2 and TRBJ2-5, with D uncertain. This CDR3 comprises 13 residues. Trimming cost V 8 bases and J 2 bases, with 12 bases left between them. Germline V gene data show CDR1 as SNHLY and CDR2 as FYNNEI. CDR3 region: CASLRVPQETQYF. DNA for the CDR3: TGTGCCAGCCTCCGGGTCCCACAAGAGACCCAGTACTTC.

There are a few counts of this clonotype. This rearrangement joins TRBV28 to TRBJ2-1, with D possibly matching TRBD2 (6 bases). In germline, CDR1 is MDHEN, CDR2 SYDVKM. The CDR3 consists of 15 residues. V gave up 5 bases and J gave up 7 bases, with 18 bases separating them. The DNA for the CDR3 is TGTGCCAGCAGTCATCCGGGACTGGGGCTGAATGAGCAGTTCTTC. Translating it yields CASSHPGLGLNEQFF. The full variable domain, rest sourced from reference TRBV28 and TRBJ2-1, is DVKVTQSSRYLVKRTGEKVFLECVQDMDHENMFWYRQDPGLGLRLIYFSYDVKMKEKGDIPEGYSVSREKKERFSLILESASTNQTSMYLCASSHPGLGLNEQFFGPGTRLTVL.

V gene TRBV10-1 combines with J gene TRBJ2-2, with D perhaps matching TRBD1 (6 bases). This CDR3 comprises 13 residues. V lost 6 bases and J lost 8, with 13 bases in between. Germline V gives CDR1 WNHNN, CDR2 SYGVQD (reference sequence). CDR3 region: CASSRTVGGELFF. The CDR3 region has the DNA TGCGCCAGCAGCAGGACAGTCGGGGGGGAGCTGTTTTTT.